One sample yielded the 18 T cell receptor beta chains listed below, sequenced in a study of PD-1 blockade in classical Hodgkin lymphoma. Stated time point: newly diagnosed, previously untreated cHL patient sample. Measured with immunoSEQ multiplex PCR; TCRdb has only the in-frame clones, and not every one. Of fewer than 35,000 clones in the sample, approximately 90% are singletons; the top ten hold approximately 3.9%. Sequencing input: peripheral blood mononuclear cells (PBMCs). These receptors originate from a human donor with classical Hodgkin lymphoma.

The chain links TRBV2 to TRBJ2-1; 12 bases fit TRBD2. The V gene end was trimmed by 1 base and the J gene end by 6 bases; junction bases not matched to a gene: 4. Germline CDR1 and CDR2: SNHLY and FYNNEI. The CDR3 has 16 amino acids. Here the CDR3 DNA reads TGTGCCAGCAGTGAAGTTCGACTAGCGGGAGTCAATGAGCAGTTCTTC. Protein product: CASSEVRLAGVNEQFF.

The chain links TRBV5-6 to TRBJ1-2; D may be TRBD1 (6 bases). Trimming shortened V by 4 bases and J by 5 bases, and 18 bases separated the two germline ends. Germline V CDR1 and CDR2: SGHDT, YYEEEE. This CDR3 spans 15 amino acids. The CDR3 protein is CASSPAGQGIYGYTF. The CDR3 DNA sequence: TGTGCCAGCAGCCCCGCGGGACAAGGCATATATGGCTACACCTTC.

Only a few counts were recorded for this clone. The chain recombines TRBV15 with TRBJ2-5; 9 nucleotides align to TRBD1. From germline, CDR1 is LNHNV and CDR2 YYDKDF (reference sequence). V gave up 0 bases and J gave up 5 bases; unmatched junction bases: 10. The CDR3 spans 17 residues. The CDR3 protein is CATSRDYGGQGGETQYF. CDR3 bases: TGTGCCACCAGCAGAGATTACGGGGGACAGGGCGGGGAGACCCAGTACTTC. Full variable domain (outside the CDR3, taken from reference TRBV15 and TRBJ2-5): DAMVIQNPRYQVTQFGKPVTLSCSQTLNHNVMYWYQQKSSQAPKLLFHYYDKDFNNEADTPDNFQSRRPNTSFCFLDIRSPGLGDTAMYLCATSRDYGGQGGETQYFGPGTRLLVL.

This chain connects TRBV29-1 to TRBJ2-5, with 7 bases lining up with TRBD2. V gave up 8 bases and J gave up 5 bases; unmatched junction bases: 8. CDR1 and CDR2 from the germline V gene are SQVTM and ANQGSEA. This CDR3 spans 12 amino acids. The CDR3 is CSWGGSLETQYF. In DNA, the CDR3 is TGCAGCTGGGGCGGGAGCCTGGAGACCCAGTACTTC.

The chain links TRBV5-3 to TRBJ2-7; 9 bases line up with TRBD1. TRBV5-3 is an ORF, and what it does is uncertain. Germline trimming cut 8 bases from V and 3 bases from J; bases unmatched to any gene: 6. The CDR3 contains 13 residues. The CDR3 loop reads CARRDREGYEQYF. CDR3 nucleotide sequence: TGTGCCAGGCGGGACAGGGAAGGCTACGAGCAGTACTTC.

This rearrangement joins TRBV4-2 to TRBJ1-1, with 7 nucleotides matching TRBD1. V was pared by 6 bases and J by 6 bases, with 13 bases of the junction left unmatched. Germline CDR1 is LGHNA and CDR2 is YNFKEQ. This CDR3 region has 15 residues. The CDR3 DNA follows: TGTGCCAGCAGTCCGACAGGGTTCAATCAAGCTGAAGCTTTCTTT. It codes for CASSPTGFNQAEAFF.

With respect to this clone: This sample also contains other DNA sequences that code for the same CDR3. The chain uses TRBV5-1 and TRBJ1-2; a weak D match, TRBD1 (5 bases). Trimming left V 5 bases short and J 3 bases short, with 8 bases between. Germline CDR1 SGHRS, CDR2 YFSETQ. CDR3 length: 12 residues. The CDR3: CASSWGDYGYTF. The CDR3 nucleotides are TGCGCCAGCAGTTGGGGGGACTATGGCTACACCTTC.

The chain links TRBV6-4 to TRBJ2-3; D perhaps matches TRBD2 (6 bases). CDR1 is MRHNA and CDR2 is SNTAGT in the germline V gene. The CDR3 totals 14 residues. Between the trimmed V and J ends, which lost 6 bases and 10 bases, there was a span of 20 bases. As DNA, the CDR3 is TGTGCCAGCAGGGCAACCCGACTAGGCGGGTCGCAGTATTTT. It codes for CASRATRLGGSQYF.

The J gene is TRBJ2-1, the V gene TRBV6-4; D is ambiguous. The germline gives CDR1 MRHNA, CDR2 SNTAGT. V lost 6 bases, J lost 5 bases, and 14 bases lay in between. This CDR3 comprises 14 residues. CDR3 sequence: CASRPTDGHNEQFF. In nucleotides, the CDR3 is TGTGCCAGCAGACCGACGGACGGGCACAATGAGCAGTTCTTC.

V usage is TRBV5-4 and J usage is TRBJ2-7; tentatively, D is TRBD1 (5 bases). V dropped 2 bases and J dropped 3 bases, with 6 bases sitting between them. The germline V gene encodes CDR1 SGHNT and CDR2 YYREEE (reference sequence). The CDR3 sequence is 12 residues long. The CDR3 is CASSFGHYEQYF. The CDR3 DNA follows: TGTGCCAGCAGCTTCGGACACTACGAGCAGTACTTC.

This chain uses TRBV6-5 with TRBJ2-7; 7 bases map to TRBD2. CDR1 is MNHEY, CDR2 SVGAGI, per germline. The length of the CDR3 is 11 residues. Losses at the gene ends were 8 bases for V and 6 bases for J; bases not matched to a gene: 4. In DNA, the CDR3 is TGTGCCAGCGGGAGGGCAGGCGAGCAGTACTTC. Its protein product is CASGRAGEQYF.

In DNA, the CDR3 is TGTGCCAGCAGTTTAATACACTCTGGAAACACCATATATTTT. Translated: CASSLIHSGNTIYF. The genes are TRBV28 and TRBJ1-3; D not resolved. The V gene lost 2 bases and the J gene lost 0 bases, with 5 bases spanning the gap. Looked up from germline, CDR1 is MDHEN and CDR2 is SYDVKM. The CDR3 runs 14 residues.

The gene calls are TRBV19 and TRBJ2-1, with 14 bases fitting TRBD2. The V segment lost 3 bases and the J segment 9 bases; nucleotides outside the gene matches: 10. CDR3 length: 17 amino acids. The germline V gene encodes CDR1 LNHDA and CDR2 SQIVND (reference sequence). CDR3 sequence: CASSIGGTSGSRSEQFF. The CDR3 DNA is TGTGCCAGTAGTATTGGTGGGACTAGCGGGAGTAGGAGTGAGCAGTTCTTC.

Here the CDR3 DNA reads TGTGCCAGCAGATCGACCGGGGAGGGAAGGCGCGAGCAGTACTTC. The encoded protein is CASRSTGEGRREQYF. The rearrangement links TRBV11-2 to TRBJ2-7, with 7 bases lining up with TRBD2. Germline trimming cut 6 bases from V and 6 bases from J; bases unmatched to any gene: 14. The germline V gene has CDR1 SGHAT and CDR2 FQNNGV. CDR3 length equals 15 residues.

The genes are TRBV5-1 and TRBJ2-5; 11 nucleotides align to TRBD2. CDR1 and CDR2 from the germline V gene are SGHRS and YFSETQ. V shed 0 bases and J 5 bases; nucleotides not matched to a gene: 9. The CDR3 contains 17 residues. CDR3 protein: CASSLGLAGSRDETQYF. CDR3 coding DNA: TGCGCCAGCAGCTTGGGACTAGCGGGATCGAGGGATGAGACCCAGTACTTC.

CDR3 region: CASSSGQGAGEAFF. CDR3 in DNA: TGTGCCAGCAGTTCGGGACAGGGGGCCGGTGAAGCTTTCTTT. The chain recombines TRBV28 with TRBJ1-1; 12 nucleotides agree with TRBD1. V shed 4 bases, J shed 7 bases, and the junction held 4 bases outside the gene matches. CDR3 length equals 14 residues. Germline V CDR1 and CDR2: MDHEN, SYDVKM.

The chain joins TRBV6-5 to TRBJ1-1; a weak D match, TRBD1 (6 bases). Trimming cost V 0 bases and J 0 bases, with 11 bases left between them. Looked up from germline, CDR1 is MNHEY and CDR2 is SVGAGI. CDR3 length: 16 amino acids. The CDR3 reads CASSYSLTGLNTEAFF. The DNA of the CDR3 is TGTGCCAGCAGTTACTCCCTGACAGGACTGAACACTGAAGCTTTCTTT.

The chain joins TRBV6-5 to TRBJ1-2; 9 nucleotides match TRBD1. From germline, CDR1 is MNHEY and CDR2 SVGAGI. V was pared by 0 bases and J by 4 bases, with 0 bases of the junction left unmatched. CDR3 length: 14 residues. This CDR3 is CASSYSDRGYGYTF. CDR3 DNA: TGTGCCAGCAGTTACTCGGACAGGGGCTATGGCTACACCTTC.